This T cell receptor (beta chain) was identified in a study of T cell changes during pregnancy in multiple sclerosis. This CDR3 has 16 residues. Germline CDR1 SGDLS, CDR2 YYNGEE. After removal of 2 bases from V and 6 bases from J, the junction contained 10 bases not matched to a gene. TCRdb keeps only in-frame clones here, not all; method: immunoSEQ multiplex PCR. The sample includes tens of thousands of clones, around nine tenths of them seen just once. The rearrangement uses TRBV9 and TRBJ2-3; TRBD2 matches 9 bases. The sample was CD8+ T cells from peripheral blood mononuclear cells, taken after pregnancy. The TCR sequence derives from a female donor in good health, enrolled as a control in a pregnancy study. CDR3 bases: TGTGCCAGCAGCGTCTCCGTGACAGGGACTAGCGATACGCAGTATTTT. This translates into CASSVSVTGTSDTQYF.